The present TCR beta chain was sequenced within a study of T cell responses to AZD1222 COVID-19 vaccine. The CDR3 has 13 residues. V was cut by 2 bases and J by 3 bases, with 8 bases left in between. Germline values: CDR1 MNHEY, CDR2 SVGAGI. Libraries were prepared by immunoSEQ multiplex PCR; TCRdb keeps only in-frame clonotypes and omits some of them. The sample shows about 75,000 clones, about nine tenths of them seen only once. The chain has TRBV6-5 and TRBJ2-7, with D unclear. Sample: peripheral blood, taken 28 days after the second dose of the MenACWY control vaccine. This TCR was sampled from an adult who received the MenACWY meningococcal vaccine as a control. The CDR3, as DNA: TGTGCCAGCAGTTACGGGTTGAGCTACGAGCAGTACTTC. Translated: CASSYGLSYEQYF.